This passage covers 20 T cell receptor beta chains from one sample sequenced in a study of Graves' ophthalmopathy and Graves' hyperthyroidism. From RNA, the CDR3 regions of TCR beta chains were amplified and sequenced. HTBI primers served in a first-round RT-PCR, which a second-round multiplex PCR followed. MiXCR, run by TCRdb on the multiplex PCR reads, gives a single entry per CDR3 protein. This sample carries about 340,000 distinct CDR3 sequences, about a sixth of them seen once, and the ten largest clones take 9% to 15%. The sequencing sample was made of peripheral blood. These receptors all come from an adult man with Graves' ophthalmopathy.

CDR3 in DNA: TGCAGTGCTTGGGACCCCGGGACGGCTTACCTAAATCAGCCCCAGCATTTT. Amino acid sequence: CSAWDPGTAYLNQPQHF. The V and J genes are TRBV20-1 and TRBJ1-5, with a weak D call TRBD1 (5 bases). V lost 5 bases and J 4 bases, leaving 24 bases between the germline ends. CDR3 length equals 17 residues. Germline V gene sequence: CDR1 DFQATT, CDR2 SNEGSKA (reference sequence).

This clonotype was detected many times. The chain links TRBV15 to TRBJ1-5, with 10 bases matching TRBD1. With V trimmed by 1 base and J by 6 bases, 3 bases remained unmatched. The CDR3 extends over 15 amino acids. Per germline, CDR1 LNHNV and CDR2 YYDKDF (reference sequence). The CDR3 loop is CATSRVTGGLQPQHF. CDR3 in DNA: TGTGCCACCAGCAGAGTGACAGGGGGCCTTCAGCCCCAGCATTTT.

This clonotype showed up many times. J is TRBJ2-2 and V is TRBV6-5; D possibly corresponds to TRBD2 (5 bases). V shed 2 bases and J shed 7 bases, with 5 bases lying between them. In germline, CDR1 is MNHEY, CDR2 SVGAGI. The CDR3 spans 12 residues. The CDR3 DNA follows: TGTGCCAGCAGTTACGCGGGCGGGGAGCTGTTTTTT. Translated: CASSYAGGELFF.

This clonotype was detected ten times or more. J is TRBJ1-1 and V is TRBV20-1; no clear D gene. The CDR3 runs 13 residues. Germline assignment: CDR1 DFQATT and CDR2 SNEGSKA (reference sequence). Trimming left V 3 bases short and J 3 bases short, with 11 bases between. CDR3 protein: CSARIKIDTEAFF. The CDR3 nucleotides are TGCAGTGCTAGGATCAAGATCGACACTGAAGCTTTCTTT.

In its sample, this clonotype was seen many times. The chain uses TRBV15 and TRBJ2-2; D gene ambiguous. The CDR3 runs to 14 residues. Germline lookup yields CDR1 LNHNV and CDR2 YYDKDF (reference sequence). V lost 9 bases, J lost 2 bases, and 13 bases lay in between. CDR3 loop: CATQASVNTGELFF. The CDR3 DNA reads as TGTGCCACTCAAGCAAGTGTAAACACCGGGGAGCTGTTTTTT.

The gene calls are TRBV6-1 and TRBJ2-5; D not resolved. In germline, CDR1 is MNHNS, CDR2 SASEGT. The V end lost 0 bases, the J end lost 5 bases, and 10 bases lay between the germline ends. The CDR3 is 14 amino acids. CDR3 bases: TGTGCCAGCAGTGAAGCAAGCGACCTCGAGACCCAGTACTTC. It encodes CASSEASDLETQYF.

This clonotype was picked up a small number of times. The chain is built from TRBV9 and TRBJ2-2; D assignment may be TRBD1 or TRBD2 (6 bases each). The CDR3 runs to 16 residues. Deletions cut 3 bases from V and 3 bases from J, with 15 bases between. CDR1 and CDR2 from the germline V gene are SGDLS and YYNGEE. The chain's CDR3 is CASSALGGDYTGELFF. The CDR3 DNA is TGTGCCAGCAGCGCCTTGGGGGGCGATTACACCGGGGAGCTGTTTTTT.

This rearrangement joins TRBV6-1 to TRBJ2-7; D is perhaps TRBD2 (5 bases). The CDR3 is 12 amino acids. CDR1 is MNHNS and CDR2 is SASEGT in the germline V gene. The V end lost 3 bases, the J end lost 5 bases, and 8 bases lay between the germline ends. CDR3 bases: TGTGCCAGCAGTGAGTCGGGGAACGAGCAGTACTTC. Protein sequence: CASSESGNEQYF.

This clonotype was counted ten times or more. The chain combines TRBV30 with TRBJ1-1, with 7 bases identical to TRBD1. Trimming cost V 0 bases and J 1 base; bases outside gene matches: 2. The length of the CDR3 is 14 residues. The germline gives CDR1 GTSNPN, CDR2 SVGIG (reference sequence). The CDR3 region is CAWSVGQTNTEAFF. CDR3 DNA: TGTGCCTGGAGTGTGGGACAGACGAACACTGAAGCTTTCTTT.

The sample holds many counts of this clonotype. This chain connects TRBV11-2 to TRBJ2-2, with D tentatively TRBD2 (5 bases). The V gene's germline CDR1 is SGHAT and CDR2 FQNNGV. Trimming removed 5 bases at V and 7 bases at J, with 17 bases between. This CDR3 contains 15 residues. CDR3 in amino acids: CASSHGEGLIGELFF. CDR3 nucleotide sequence: TGTGCCAGCAGCCACGGCGAGGGCCTAATCGGGGAGCTGTTTTTT.

This clonotype appeared many times. The chain employs TRBV5-1 and TRBJ2-7; no firm D call. This CDR3 comprises 14 residues. Germline CDR1 is SGHRS and CDR2 is YFSETQ. V was clipped by 4 bases and J by 0 bases, with 11 bases between them. In DNA, the CDR3 is TGCGCCAGCAGCCCATCCAGGAGCTCCTACGAGCAGTACTTC. Translated, it gives CASSPSRSSYEQYF.

This clonotype was observed at least ten times. V is TRBV6-1 and J is TRBJ2-2, with a weak D call TRBD1 (5 bases). Per the germline V gene, CDR1 is MNHNS and CDR2 is SASEGT. Trimming removed 7 bases from V and 1 base from J, with 16 bases in between. This CDR3 has 16 residues. CDR3 region: CASTQPGAENTGELFF. The DNA for the CDR3 is TGTGCCAGCACCCAACCTGGGGCAGAGAACACCGGGGAGCTGTTTTTT.

This clonotype has at least ten counts. The genes are TRBV6-2 or TRBV6-3 and TRBJ2-7, with a possible D match to TRBD2 (5 bases). CDR3 length equals 19 residues. The germline V gene encodes CDR1 MNHEY and CDR2 SVGEGT. The germline V and J ends were trimmed by 0 bases and 0 bases, with 21 bases remaining between them. For the CDR3, the DNA is TGTGCCAGCAGTTACTCGTCGGGCCCCTCCCCGGCGGGCTCCTACGAGCAGTACTTC. Amino acid sequence: CASSYSSGPSPAGSYEQYF.

The chain uses TRBV28 and TRBJ1-1, with D possibly TRBD1 on 5 matching bases. The CDR3 is 13 residues long. Germline V gene data show CDR1 as MDHEN and CDR2 as SYDVKM. V dropped 8 bases and J dropped 0 bases, with 10 bases sitting between them. Here the CDR3 DNA reads TGTGCCAGCGCGGGGGTCATGAACACTGAAGCTTTCTTT. It translates to CASAGVMNTEAFF.

This clonotype came up many times. An end of the junction does not agree with germline; a read error may underlie this. The rearrangement links TRBV27 to TRBJ2-5; D possibly corresponds to TRBD1 (6 bases). CDR1 MNHEY and CDR2 SMNVEV come from the germline V gene (reference sequence). CDR3 length equals 13 residues. The CDR3 DNA is TGTGCCAGCGCTCAGGACAGACAAGAGACCCAGCACTTC. It encodes CASAQDRQETQHF.

This clonotype has at least ten counts. This sequence joins TRBV4-2 and TRBJ2-7, with 10 bases lining up with TRBD2. V dropped 5 bases and J dropped 3; count of bases not matched to a gene: 7. CDR3 size: 15 residues. Germline CDR1 reads LGHNA; CDR2 reads YNFKEQ. DNA of the CDR3: TGTGCCAGCAGCAGGAGCGGGAGGGCGGACTACGAGCAGTACTTC. Amino acid sequence: CASSRSGRADYEQYF.

This clonotype was detected ten times or more. This rearrangement joins TRBV7-2 to TRBJ2-5; the D is unclear. The length of the CDR3 is 12 residues. CDR1 is SGHTA and CDR2 is FQGNSA in the germline V gene. V was trimmed by 6 bases and J by 4 bases, leaving 9 bases between them. In nucleotides, the CDR3 is TGTGCCAGCAGTTTTAGTAGAGAGACCCAGTACTTC. Protein: CASSFSRETQYF.

This clonotype was found many times. Here the CDR3 reads CASSFGTPGTQYF. The DNA of the CDR3 is TGTGCCAGCAGCTTTGGGACTCCAGGGACCCAGTACTTC. The rearrangement uses TRBV7-2 and TRBJ2-5; weak D call: TRBD2 (6 bases). CDR3 length equals 13 residues. V was trimmed by 3 bases and J by 7 bases, leaving 12 bases between them. The germline V gene has CDR1 SGHTA and CDR2 FQGNSA. Supplemented by reference TRBV7-2 and TRBJ2-5, the full variable domain reads GAGVSQSPSNKVTEKGKDVELRCDPISGHTALYWYRQSLGQGLEFLIYFQGNSAPDKSGLPSDRFSAERTGGSVSTLTIQRTQQEDSAVYLCASSFGTPGTQYFGPGTRLLVL.

The V and J genes are TRBV12-3 or TRBV12-4 and TRBJ2-2, with 11 bases matching TRBD2. The CDR3 sequence is 15 residues long. The J segment lost 8 bases and the V segment lost 6 bases, leaving 8 bases of the junction unmatched. CDR3 in amino acids: CASRATSGSMGELFF. The CDR3 region has the DNA TGTGCCAGCAGGGCCACTAGCGGGAGCATGGGGGAGCTGTTTTTT.

This clonotype was detected only a few times. The CDR3 protein is CASSQEDRTTYEQYF. The CDR3 DNA is TGCGCCAGCAGCCAAGAGGACAGGACTACCTACGAGCAGTACTTC. The V call is TRBV4-3, the J call TRBJ2-7, with D possibly being TRBD1 (7 bases). Germline V gene sequence: CDR1 LGHNA, CDR2 YSLEER. The V end was cut by 0 bases, the J end by 2 bases, with 11 bases between. The CDR3 is 15 residues long.